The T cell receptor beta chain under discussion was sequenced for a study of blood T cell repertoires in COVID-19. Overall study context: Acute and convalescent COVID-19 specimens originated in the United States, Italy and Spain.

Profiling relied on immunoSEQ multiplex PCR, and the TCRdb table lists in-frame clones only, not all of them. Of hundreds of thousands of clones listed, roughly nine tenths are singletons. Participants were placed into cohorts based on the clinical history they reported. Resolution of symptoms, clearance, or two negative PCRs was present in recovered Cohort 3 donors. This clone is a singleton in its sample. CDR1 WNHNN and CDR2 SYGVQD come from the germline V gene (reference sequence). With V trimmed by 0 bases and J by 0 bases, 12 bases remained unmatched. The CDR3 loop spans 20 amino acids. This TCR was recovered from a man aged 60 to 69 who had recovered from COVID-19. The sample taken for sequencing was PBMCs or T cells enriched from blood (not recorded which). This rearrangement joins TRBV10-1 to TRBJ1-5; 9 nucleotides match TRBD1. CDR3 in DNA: TGCGCCAGCAGTGAGTCGAAACGGGACAGGGTCATTTATAGCAATCAGCCCCAGCATTTT. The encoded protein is CASSESKRDRVIYSNQPQHF.